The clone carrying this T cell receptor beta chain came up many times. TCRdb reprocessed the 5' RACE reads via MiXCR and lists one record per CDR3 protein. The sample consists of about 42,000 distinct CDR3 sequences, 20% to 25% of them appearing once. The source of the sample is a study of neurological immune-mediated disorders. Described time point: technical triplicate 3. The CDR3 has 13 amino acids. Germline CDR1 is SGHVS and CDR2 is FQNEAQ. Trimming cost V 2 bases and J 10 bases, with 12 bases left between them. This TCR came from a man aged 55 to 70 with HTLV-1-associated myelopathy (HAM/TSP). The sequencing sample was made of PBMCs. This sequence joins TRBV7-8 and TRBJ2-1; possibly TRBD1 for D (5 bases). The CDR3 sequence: CASSLLRGQEQFF. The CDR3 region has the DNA TGTGCCAGCAGCTTACTAAGGGGTCAGGAGCAGTTCTTC.